Below, 14 T cell receptor beta chains from the same sample are listed, as sequenced in a study of human T cells and chemical hapten exposure. TCRdb used MiXCR to reprocess the RACE reads, holding one entry per CDR3 protein. The table lists fewer than 400,000 distinct CDR3 sequences, roughly 6.9% of them singletons. Regarding time point: patch test 1, 2 weeks after DPC sensitization. Treatment specified: therapeutic diphenylcyclopropenone sensitization with weekly scalp DPC. The sequenced sample was whole blood, obtained in connection with sensitization to the hapten diphenylcyclopropenone (DPC). Receptors originate from a woman aged 18-35 years with alopecia areata. Some clones in this sample may be carry-over from other donors' samples.

The chain is built from TRBV28 and TRBJ1-2; D is ambiguous. Trimming left V 7 bases short and J 4 bases short, with 16 bases between. Germline V lookup: CDR1 MDHEN, CDR2 SYDVKM. The CDR3 has 14 residues. This chain's CDR3 is CASNRGLGGYGYTF. Here the CDR3 DNA reads TGTGCCAGCAACCGTGGACTGGGAGGCTATGGCTACACCTTC.

This clonotype has a count of ten or more. This chain uses TRBV6-5 with TRBJ1-1, with TRBD1 identical over 9 bases. Germline CDR1 and CDR2: MNHEY and SVGAGI. After removal of 5 bases from V and 7 bases from J, the junction contained 2 bases not matched to a gene. The CDR3 extends over 12 amino acids. The CDR3 DNA is TGTGCCAGCAGTCAGGGACAGGGTGAAGCTTTCTTT. Its translation: CASSQGQGEAFF.

Ten or more counts support this clonotype. The DNA for the CDR3 is TGCGCCAGCAGCCAAGATGCTAGCGTCACAGATACGCAGTATTTT. Encoded protein: CASSQDASVTDTQYF. V usage is TRBV4-3 and J usage is TRBJ2-3; maybe TRBD2 (6 bases). This CDR3 is built from 15 residues. Germline V lookup: CDR1 LGHNA, CDR2 YSLEER. The ends were cut back, 0 bases at V and 2 bases at J, with 9 bases in the middle.

The chain links TRBV28 to TRBJ1-4; 7 nucleotides align to TRBD1. V shed 6 bases and J 7 bases; nucleotides not matched to a gene: 8. This CDR3 has 14 residues. Germline lookup yields CDR1 MDHEN and CDR2 SYDVKM. The CDR3, as DNA: TGTGCCAGCAGGACGACAGGGCTGCCTGAAAAACTGTTTTTT. It codes for CASRTTGLPEKLFF.

Many counts were recorded for this clonotype. The chain carries TRBV7-2 and TRBJ2-3; D might be TRBD1 (5 bases). The CDR3 contains 12 residues. In germline, CDR1 is SGHTA, CDR2 FQGNSA. Trimming left V 11 bases short and J 5 bases short, with 14 bases between. DNA for the CDR3: TGTGCCGCGTCAACGCAGGGAGATACGCAGTATTTT. This translates into CAASTQGDTQYF. The full variable domain, its missing parts supplied by reference TRBV7-2 and TRBJ2-3, is GAGVSQSPSNKVTEKGKDVELRCDPISGHTALYWYRQSLGQGLEFLIYFQGNSAPDKSGLPSDRFSAERTGGSVSTLTIQRTQQEDSAVYLCAASTQGDTQYFGPGTRLTVL.

The rearrangement uses TRBV5-6 and TRBJ1-1; 7 bases match TRBD1. Germline assignment: CDR1 SGHDT and CDR2 YYEEEE. V lost 2 bases and J lost 1; bases outside the gene matches: 5. This CDR3 region has 15 residues. As DNA, the CDR3 is TGTGCCAGCAGCTTCTTAGGGGGCCCGAACACTGAAGCTTTCTTT. Translating gives CASSFLGGPNTEAFF. Full variable domain (rest looked up from reference TRBV5-6 and TRBJ1-1): DAGVTQSPTHLIKTRGQQVTLRCSPKSGHDTVSWYQQALGQGPQFIFQYYEEEERQRGNFPDRFSGHQFPNYSSELNVNALLLGDSALYLCASSFLGGPNTEAFFGQGTRLTVV.

This clonotype appeared many times. The chain joins TRBV3-1 to TRBJ2-7; D gene uncertain. Trimming left V 1 base short and J 7 bases short, with 8 bases between. The CDR3 has 12 amino acids. Germline CDR1 LGHDT, CDR2 YNNKEL (reference sequence). The CDR3 coding sequence is TGTGCCAGCAGCCAAGGAAGACTGGAGCAGTACTTC. This codes for CASSQGRLEQYF.

The V call is TRBV27, the J call TRBJ2-3; D gene unclear. This CDR3 has 14 residues. The germline V and J ends were trimmed by 3 bases and 0 bases, with 7 bases remaining between them. Germline CDR1 is MNHEY and CDR2 is SMNVEV (reference sequence). The chain's CDR3 is CASSLYGSTDTQYF. In nucleotides, the CDR3 is TGTGCCAGCAGTTTGTATGGAAGCACAGATACGCAGTATTTT.

This clonotype was seen only a few times. The chain links TRBV28 to TRBJ2-3, with 7 bases lining up with TRBD2. The CDR3 spans 15 residues. V was clipped by 5 bases and J by 2 bases; unmatched bases: 7. The germline gives CDR1 MDHEN, CDR2 SYDVKM. The CDR3 reads CASSRGGPNTDTQYF. CDR3 in DNA: TGTGCCAGCAGTCGCGGGGGTCCAAACACAGATACGCAGTATTTT.

In this sample, this clonotype turned up many times. The CDR3 DNA sequence: TGCAGCGTTGAGTATTCCCAGGGGGCCGGCGAAAAACTGTTTTTT. It yields the protein CSVEYSQGAGEKLFF. This chain connects TRBV29-1 to TRBJ1-4, with 8 bases lining up with TRBD1. This CDR3 is built from 15 residues. Germline CDR1 SQVTM, CDR2 ANQGSEA. The V gene end was trimmed by 3 bases and the J gene end by 8 bases; junction bases not matched to a gene: 11.

This clonotype was recorded a few times. This chain joins TRBV6-5 and TRBJ1-1; perhaps TRBD1 as D (5 bases). V was shortened by 4 bases and J by 6 bases, with 15 bases between the two germline ends. Germline V gives CDR1 MNHEY, CDR2 SVGAGI. This CDR3 contains 14 residues. The CDR3 region is CASSSIPGRSEAFF. Here the CDR3 DNA reads TGTGCCAGCAGTTCCATTCCGGGACGTTCTGAAGCTTTCTTT.

This clonotype occurred many times. The chain employs TRBV4-3 and TRBJ2-7; D unclear. CDR3 size: 14 residues. V lost 3 bases and J lost 0, with 9 bases in between. Germline CDR1 reads LGHNA; CDR2 reads YSLEER. The CDR3 region has the DNA TGCGCCAGCAGCCAGCAGGAAACCTCCTACGAGCAGTACTTC. This encodes CASSQQETSYEQYF.

This CDR3 is CASSFEWTGEDNTDTQYF. CDR3 coding DNA: TGTGCCAGCAGCTTTGAATGGACAGGGGAGGATAACACAGATACGCAGTATTTT. The V call is TRBV7-2, the J call TRBJ2-3, with 9 positions matching TRBD1. CDR1 is SGHTA and CDR2 is FQGNSA in the germline V gene. J was trimmed by 2 bases and V by 3 bases; bases with no gene match: 12. This CDR3 has 18 amino acids. Based on the CDR3 plus reference TRBV7-2 and TRBJ2-3, the full variable domain is GAGVSQSPSNKVTEKGKDVELRCDPISGHTALYWYRQSLGQGLEFLIYFQGNSAPDKSGLPSDRFSAERTGGSVSTLTIQRTQQEDSAVYLCASSFEWTGEDNTDTQYFGPGTRLTVL.

The CDR3 DNA reads as TGCAGCGTTGAACGGCGGTACACTGAAGCTTTCTTT. It is translated as CSVERRYTEAFF. The gene calls are TRBV29-1 and TRBJ1-1; D ambiguous. CDR3 length equals 12 residues. Between the trimmed V and J ends, which lost 2 bases and 3 bases, there was a span of 7 bases. CDR1 SQVTM and CDR2 ANQGSEA come from the germline V gene.